This T cell receptor (beta chain) was observed in a study of a mutant IDH1 vaccine in newly diagnosed glioma. Overall study context: Prior therapy was radiotherapy, temozolomide, or both; most received both.

The CDR3 contains 14 residues. CDR1 is MNHEY and CDR2 is SVGAGI in the germline V gene. Comments on this clone: One end of the junction is discordant with germline, which a read error may explain. This sample includes further DNA sequences coding for the same CDR3.

Time point given: baseline, week 1 (first vaccination visit). Described treatment: pre-vaccination baseline after standard-of-care therapy. Measured with immunoSEQ multiplex PCR; TCRdb has only the in-frame clones, and not every one. The repertoire includes 80,000 to 100,000 clones, around 80% of them detected once, and over 6.5% sits in the top ten. The source is a man aged 40-49 years with glioma. The sequenced sample was PBMCs, obtained from a glioma patient treated with radiotherapy, temozolomide or both. The chain couples TRBV6-5 to TRBJ2-2; a weak D match, TRBD2 (5 bases). The CDR3 is CASSYLLNTGELFF. CDR3 in DNA: TGTGCCAGCAGTTACCTGCTTAACACCGGGGAACTGTTTTTT.